The text below deals with one TCR beta chain. Its antigen is not known. The data derive from a study of cytomegalovirus exposure and HLA in healthy donors. Use of 60 Vbeta and 13 Jbeta primers characterized the PCR. Only in-frame clones appear in the TCRdb table, and some are missing; sequencing was by immunoSEQ multiplex PCR. The sample lists 110,000 to 150,000 clones, more than 75% seen once, with less than 3% in the top ten. Study-wide points: Reports indicate that TCR beta sequences accurately predicted the HLA-A and HLA-B alleles of most subjects. A further, later analysis showed that HLA-associated TCR beta chains (compared with equally common others) were more clonally expanded.

The germline gives CDR1 KGHSH, CDR2 LQKENI. Trimming pared 3 bases from V and 6 bases from J, leaving 21 bases between. This CDR3 has 16 residues. The clonotype comes from a female donor in good health and CMV-seronegative. Material for sequencing was PBMCs. The chain employs TRBV18 and TRBJ2-7; a weak D match, TRBD2 (6 bases). CDR3 in amino acids: CASSPRSPGTLREQYF. DNA for the CDR3: TGTGCCAGCTCACCCCGGTCGCCAGGGACTCTCCGCGAGCAGTACTTC.